These 20 T cell receptor beta chains originate from one sample sequenced in a study of cytomegalovirus exposure and HLA in healthy donors. The PCR employed 60 Vbeta primers together with 13 Jbeta primers. Measured with immunoSEQ multiplex PCR; TCRdb has only the in-frame clones, and not every one. Of 120,000 to 150,000 clones listed, about 79% are singletons. Sequenced input: PBMCs. The receptors shown here come from a male donor in good health and CMV-seronegative.

This chain links TRBV7-9 with TRBJ2-3; no clear D. From germline, CDR1 is SEHNR and CDR2 FQNEAQ (reference sequence). The length of the CDR3 is 12 residues. V was cut by 2 bases and J by 4 bases, with 4 bases left in between. CDR3 DNA: TGTGCCAGCAGCTTATCGGCAGATACGCAGTATTTT. Its protein is CASSLSADTQYF.

The rearrangement uses TRBV5-1 and TRBJ1-1, with D possibly being TRBD1 (6 bases). V dropped 0 bases and J dropped 3 bases, with 12 bases sitting between them. Germline CDR1 is SGHRS and CDR2 is YFSETQ. The CDR3 is 15 residues long. Written as DNA, the CDR3 is TGCGCCAGCAGCTTGGAAGGGGGATGGTACACTGAAGCTTTCTTT. Its protein is CASSLEGGWYTEAFF.

This chain connects TRBV19 to TRBJ2-7, with a tentative D call TRBD2 (7 bases). Trimming shortened V by 1 base and J by 0 bases, and 16 bases separated the two germline ends. Germline V lookup: CDR1 LNHDA, CDR2 SQIVND (reference sequence). The CDR3 extends over 17 amino acids. The CDR3 nucleotides are TGTGCCAGTAGTATAGCGGGGGGCCCTTTAAGCTCCTACGAGCAGTACTTC. Amino acid sequence: CASSIAGGPLSSYEQYF.

The chain employs TRBV5-4 and TRBJ2-7; 7 bases are shared with TRBD1. The CDR3 sequence is 16 residues long. The germline CDR1 and CDR2 sequences are SGHNT and YYREEE (reference sequence). The ends lost 4 bases at V and 2 bases at J; junction bases unmatched: 12. The CDR3 protein is CASSIGTGTATYEQYF. The CDR3 bases are TGTGCCAGCAGCATAGGAACCGGGACAGCCACCTACGAGCAGTACTTC.

The chain links TRBV5-4 to TRBJ1-1; no clear D. The CDR3 totals 14 residues. Trimming left V 4 bases short and J 8 bases short, with 18 bases between. Germline-derived CDR1 and CDR2 are SGHNT and YYREEE (reference sequence). The CDR3 protein is CASSPPRGSAEAFF. In nucleotides, the CDR3 is TGTGCCAGCAGCCCCCCCCGAGGGAGCGCCGAAGCTTTCTTT.

The V call is TRBV6-4, the J call TRBJ1-6; 7 bases align to TRBD1. The V and J ends lost 2 bases and 5 bases, in that order; junction bases with no gene match: 3. The CDR3 loop spans 15 amino acids. CDR1 is MRHNA and CDR2 is SNTAGT in the germline V gene. CDR3 protein: CASSDTGQNNSPLHF. The CDR3 DNA follows: TGTGCCAGCAGTGACACGGGACAGAATAATTCACCCCTCCACTTT.

This chain uses TRBV5-1 with TRBJ2-3, with unresolved D. V lost 4 bases and J 4 bases, leaving 16 bases between the germline ends. The CDR3 covers 15 residues. In germline, CDR1 is SGHRS, CDR2 YFSETQ. The CDR3 region is CASSRGDFSADTQYF. CDR3 nucleotide sequence: TGCGCCAGCAGCAGAGGTGATTTCAGTGCAGATACGCAGTATTTT.

In its sample, this clone was seen a few times. The chain recombines TRBV5-8 with TRBJ1-3; D is possibly TRBD1 (6 bases). This CDR3 comprises 17 residues. V lost 5 bases and J lost 0, with 18 bases in between. Per the germline V gene, CDR1 is SGHTS and CDR2 is YDEGEE. CDR3 bases: TGTGCCAGCAGTAACCAGCAGGGGACTATCTCTGGAAACACCATATATTTT. Translation: CASSNQQGTISGNTIYF.

The gene calls are TRBV18 and TRBJ2-2; D might be TRBD1 (6 bases). This CDR3 contains 15 residues. The V end lost 3 bases, the J end lost 6 bases, and 14 bases lay between the germline ends. CDR1 KGHSH and CDR2 LQKENI come from the germline V gene. The CDR3 protein is CASSPSADRPGELFF. The CDR3 coding sequence is TGTGCCAGCTCACCGAGTGCTGACAGGCCCGGGGAGCTGTTTTTT.

The sample holds a few counts of this clone. The rearrangement joins TRBV2 to TRBJ2-7, with TRBD1 matching 10 bases. This CDR3 contains 15 residues. J lost 4 bases, V lost 6 bases, and 9 bases had no gene match. CDR1 SNHLY and CDR2 FYNNEI come from the germline V gene. The CDR3 sequence: CASSYDRGRQYEQYF. The CDR3 bases are TGTGCCAGCAGCTACGACAGGGGGCGACAGTACGAGCAGTACTTC. Combining the CDR3 with reference TRBV2 and TRBJ2-7 gives the whole variable domain EPEVTQTPSHQVTQMGQEVILRCVPISNHLYFYWYRQILGQKVEFLVSFYNNEISEKSEIFDDQFSVERPDGSNFTLKIRSTKLEDSAMYFCASSYDRGRQYEQYFGPGTRLTVT.

The CDR3 sequence is CAIRDRGSSPLHF. DNA for the CDR3: TGTGCCATCAGAGACAGGGGTAGTTCACCCCTCCACTTT. V and J are TRBV2 and TRBJ1-6; 8 bases are shared with TRBD1. Germline V CDR1 and CDR2: SNHLY, FYNNEI. The CDR3 sequence is 13 residues long. V trimming: 10 bases; J trimming: 9 bases; junction bases outside the gene matches: 8.

This chain's CDR3 is CASSATSAGWSYGYTF. For the CDR3, the DNA is TGTGCCAGCAGCGCAACCTCGGCCGGTTGGAGCTATGGCTACACCTTC. This chain links TRBV7-8 with TRBJ1-2; unclear D gene. Trimming left V 5 bases short and J 4 bases short, with 20 bases between. Germline CDR1 is SGHVS and CDR2 is FQNEAQ. CDR3 length: 16 amino acids.

This chain links TRBV12-5 with TRBJ2-3; D ambiguous. The CDR3 sequence is 13 residues long. Between the trimmed V and J ends, which lost 6 bases and 4 bases, there was a span of 11 bases. Germline-derived CDR1 and CDR2 are LGHNT and FRNRAP. In DNA, the CDR3 is TGTGCTAGTGGCCGCCGGGTTGCAGATACGCAGTATTTT. Translated, it gives CASGRRVADTQYF.

V usage is TRBV5-1 and J usage is TRBJ2-7, with 7 bases matching TRBD2. The J segment lost 4 bases and the V segment lost 0 bases, leaving 7 bases of the junction unmatched. The CDR3 consists of 15 residues. Germline V gene data show CDR1 as SGHRS and CDR2 as YFSETQ. CDR3 nucleotide sequence: TGCGCCAGCAGCTTGGGGGGAGGGGATCTGTACGAGCAGTACTTC. Translating gives CASSLGGGDLYEQYF. The entire variable domain, with the rest obtained from reference TRBV5-1 and TRBJ2-7, is as follows: KAGVTQTPRYLIKTRGQQVTLSCSPISGHRSVSWYQQTPGQGLQFLFEYFSETQRNKGNFPGRFSGRQFSNSRSEMNVSTLELGDSALYLCASSLGGGDLYEQYFGPGTRLTVT.

This chain uses TRBV10-3 with TRBJ2-5, with 10 bases identical to TRBD2. CDR3 length: 15 amino acids. Germline CDR1 and CDR2: ENHRY and SYGVKD. J was trimmed by 3 bases and V by 0 bases; bases with no gene match: 1. In DNA, the CDR3 is TGTGCCATCAGTGAGTCAGGACTAGCGGAAGAGACCCAGTACTTC. The encoded protein is CAISESGLAEETQYF.

This rearrangement joins TRBV15 to TRBJ2-3; possibly TRBD1 for D (5 bases). The CDR3 runs 17 residues. Germline values: CDR1 LNHNV, CDR2 YYDKDF (reference sequence). With 5 bases removed from V and 2 bases from J, the gap between germline ends came to 20 bases. The DNA for the CDR3 is TGTGCCACCAGCCCTACCCTGGGGCGGTTTGACACAGATACGCAGTATTTT. It yields the protein CATSPTLGRFDTDTQYF.

The rearrangement joins TRBV30 to TRBJ1-4; D is ambiguous. V lost 2 bases and J lost 10, with 14 bases in between. Germline CDR1 reads GTSNPN; CDR2 reads SVGIG (reference sequence). The CDR3 has 13 amino acids. CDR3 loop: CAWSRRDERKLFF. Written as DNA, the CDR3 is TGTGCCTGGAGTAGGAGGGATGAACGAAAACTGTTTTTT.

The chain employs TRBV7-2 and TRBJ1-4; 9 bases line up with TRBD1. The V gene end was trimmed by 3 bases and the J gene end by 0 bases; junction bases not matched to a gene: 5. Germline CDR1 reads SGHTA; CDR2 reads FQGNSA. This CDR3 contains 17 residues. The CDR3 loop reads CASSFGQGLATNEKLFF. In DNA form, the CDR3 reads TGTGCCAGCAGCTTCGGACAGGGGTTAGCAACTAATGAAAAACTGTTTTTT. Combining the CDR3 with reference TRBV7-2 and TRBJ1-4 gives the whole variable domain GAGVSQSPSNKVTEKGKDVELRCDPISGHTALYWYRQSLGQGLEFLIYFQGNSAPDKSGLPSDRFSAERTGGSVSTLTIQRTQQEDSAVYLCASSFGQGLATNEKLFFGSGTQLSVL.

This chain links TRBV5-1 with TRBJ2-2; 9 bases line up with TRBD2. V lost 5 bases, J lost 3 bases, and 11 bases stayed unmatched. The germline V gene has CDR1 SGHRS and CDR2 YFSETQ. CDR3 length: 17 residues. This CDR3 is CASRRSSGGTDTGELFF. The CDR3 nucleotides read TGCGCCAGCAGGAGAAGTAGCGGGGGTACCGACACCGGGGAGCTGTTTTTT.

This clone was observed a single time. The rearrangement uses TRBV6-6 and TRBJ2-7; tentatively, D is TRBD2 (5 bases). CDR3 length: 12 residues. The V gene's germline CDR1 is MNHNY and CDR2 SVGAGI (reference sequence). Trimming cost V 7 bases and J 0 bases, with 7 bases left between them. The CDR3 here is CASTRDSYEQYF. CDR3 in DNA: TGTGCCAGCACGAGGGACTCCTACGAGCAGTACTTC.